This T cell receptor beta chain was documented in a study of blood T cell repertoires in COVID-19. Whole-study context: The United States, Italy and Spain provided the acute and convalescent COVID-19 samples. PBMCs, B-cell-depleted T cells, or T cells provided the cDNA or gDNA that made up the material.

Original handling: Reference gene primer amplification in the assay estimated nucleated cell counts. Clones were read by immunoSEQ multiplex PCR, and TCRdb kept only the in-frame ones, dropping some. V and J calls and clone size are as listed in that table; D and trimming were resolved from the DNA. The sample carries 70,000 or so clones, 85% to 90% recorded once. V was clipped by 3 bases and J by 3 bases; unmatched bases: 4. This CDR3 contains 14 residues. Germline loops: CDR1 SGHRS, CDR2 YFSETQ. The clonotype originates from a man aged 55 to 69 with acute or convalescent COVID-19. Sequenced sample: peripheral blood. The chain has TRBV5-1 and TRBJ2-7; the match to TRBD2 covers 9 bases. CDR3 residues: CASSYGTSSYEQYF. The CDR3 DNA is TGCGCCAGCAGCTACGGGACTAGCAGCTACGAGCAGTACTTC.